Described below is a single TCR beta chain sequence and its context. In this sample, this clone turned up once. The clone's antigen remains unknown. Base qualities are missing; no much larger clone stands one base away. CDR1 and CDR2 are read off the germline V gene as SGHDT and YYEEEE. The CDR3 spans 15 residues, from the cysteine through the phenylalanine. The kept DNA is CDR3 alone, 45 bases in frame from the first base. Clipping removes 2 bases from V and 4 bases from J, with 9 as the unmatched junction base count. The collaborating institutions used their own protocols to collect whole blood in K2EDTA tubes. For TCRbeta analysis, collaborators shipped samples in one of three forms: frozen whole blood, isolated PBMCs, or DNA extracted from either of those sample types. The immunoSEQ Assay, a bias-controlled multiplex PCR, was used to amplify TCRbeta CDR3 regions from genomic DNA. The study's own analysis went as follows. Nucleated cell counts per sample were estimated from amplification of reference gene primers within the assay. To quantify the absolute abundance of each unique TCRbeta CDR3 rearrangement, sequence reads were collapsed and filtered. For each sample, productive Simpson clonality was calculated by taking the square root of Simpson's diversity index across productive rearrangements. TCRdb took over this immuneACCESS table, retaining in-frame rearrangements with V and J assigned. Such tables are incomplete; in checked studies, under half of the missing clones stem from an unresolved V gene, and the remainder is unexplained. That table furnishes V, J and clone size, whereas the DNA furnished D and trimming. The sample yields 150,000 to 190,000 clones; 80% to 90% were counted once. The top ten constitute roughly 15% of the sample.

The record originates from a study of blood T cell repertoires in COVID-19 (dated by TCRdb to 2020 to 2021). Turning to the overall study: Collaborator samples came from the United States, Italy and Spain and covered acute and convalescent phases of COVID-19. The prospective study material was composed of cDNA or gDNA derived from T cells, B-cell-depleted T cells, or PBMCs. Deeply sampled blood TCRbeta repertoires from subjects exposed to, actively infected with, or recovered from COVID-19 were included in the dataset. The repertoires were made available in a free public database intended to serve as a resource for research on the immune response to SARS-CoV-2. The samples were drawn from the first 160 participants of the ongoing ImmuneRACE study and from over 950 subjects provided by 6 global collaborators. A de-identified subject ID, COVID-19 status, age in years and sex were almost always included in the sample metadata. HLA class I and class II types, where available, came from metadata supplied by the sample provider rather than from assay-based typing.

Paper-wide results and their limitations: The quantity of clinical and demographic metadata differed by source and by participant and was supplied without curation.

The chain employs TRBV5-6 and TRBJ2-7; TRBD1 aligns with 7 central bases. The sample was peripheral blood. The clonotype originates from a woman between 40 and 55 years old with acute or convalescent COVID-19. CDR3 protein: CASSFSWDREYEQYF. The base sequence is TGTGCCAGCAGCTTTTCATGGGACAGAGAATACGAGCAGTACTTC.